Below are 15 T cell receptor beta chains sequenced from a single sample in a study of control samples from healthy donors and cancer patients. Sequencing was performed with immunoSEQ multiplex PCR; in TCRdb, only in-frame clones are kept and a portion is missing. The table records 170,000 or so clones, roughly 92% of them present only once. The specimen sequenced was blood. Receptors originate from a man aged 25-45 years in good health.

The CDR3 spells CSAPGVHTF. CDR3 DNA sequence: TGCAGTGCTCCAGGGGTCCACACCTTC. This chain joins TRBV20-1 and TRBJ1-2; D perhaps matches TRBD1 (6 bases). The CDR3 has 9 amino acids. Germline lookup yields CDR1 DFQATT and CDR2 SNEGSKA (reference sequence). V was cut by 5 bases and J by 12 bases, with 10 bases left in between.

V is TRBV6-8 and J is TRBJ1-1, with a possible D match to TRBD1 (5 bases). CDR1 is MNHGY, CDR2 SAAAGT, per germline. There are 17 residues in the CDR3. Trimming removed 5 bases at V and 10 bases at J, with 29 bases between. CDR3 in DNA: TGTGCCAGCAGTGCCGACAGTCCTTCTCCTCCTCCCGCGAGAGCTTTCTTT. This translates into CASSADSPSPPPARAFF.

V is TRBV13 and J is TRBJ2-7; 11 bases line up with TRBD2. Trimming removed 4 bases from V and 2 bases from J; junction bases left unmatched: 7. Germline CDR1 PRHDT, CDR2 FYEKMQ (reference sequence). The CDR3 covers 16 residues. CDR3 protein: CASSSPGLAVPYEQYF. The CDR3 nucleotides read TGTGCCAGCAGCTCCCCGGGACTAGCGGTCCCCTACGAGCAGTACTTC.

The chain carries TRBV4-2 and TRBJ2-2; unclear D gene. Germline values: CDR1 LGHNA, CDR2 YNFKEQ. The CDR3 covers 15 residues. Between the trimmed V and J ends, which lost 1 base and 4 bases, there was a span of 10 bases. As DNA, the CDR3 is TGTGCCAGCAGCCAAGCCATGGCTGGCACCGGGGAGCTGTTTTTT. Protein: CASSQAMAGTGELFF.

The V call is TRBV9, the J call TRBJ1-2; no definite D call. The length of the CDR3 is 14 residues. V lost 0 bases, J lost 1 base, and 7 bases lay in between. Germline V gives CDR1 SGDLS, CDR2 YYNGEE. CDR3 coding DNA: TGTGCCAGCAGCGTAGCGGGCTTTAACTATGGCTACACCTTC. Protein: CASSVAGFNYGYTF.

The gene calls are TRBV18 and TRBJ2-1; D is unresolved. V gave up 2 bases and J gave up 4 bases, with 3 bases separating them. Germline CDR1 and CDR2: KGHSH and LQKENI. The CDR3 spans 12 residues. The CDR3 protein is CASSPDYNEQFF. Here the CDR3 DNA reads TGTGCCAGCTCACCAGATTACAATGAGCAGTTCTTC.

The rearrangement links TRBV4-1 to TRBJ1-1; weak D call: TRBD1 (5 bases). CDR3 length: 17 amino acids. Per germline, CDR1 MGHRA and CDR2 YSYEKL. V lost 1 base, J lost 3 bases, and 18 bases lay in between. The CDR3 protein is CASSQVEGLVSDTEAFF. The CDR3 DNA reads TGCGCCAGCAGCCAAGTGGAGGGGTTGGTGTCGGACACTGAAGCTTTCTTT.

The V gene is TRBV11-2, the J gene TRBJ1-2; D might be TRBD1 (6 bases). This CDR3 comprises 14 residues. Germline V lookup: CDR1 SGHAT, CDR2 FQNNGV. The germline V and J ends were trimmed by 5 bases and 2 bases, with 12 bases remaining between them. The CDR3 DNA follows: TGTGCCAGCAGCACCCTCACAGGGAACTATGGCTACACCTTC. Amino acid sequence: CASSTLTGNYGYTF.

V is TRBV9 and J is TRBJ2-3; D may be TRBD2 (5 bases). The germline V and J ends were trimmed by 0 bases and 5 bases, with 13 bases remaining between them. Germline V lookup: CDR1 SGDLS, CDR2 YYNGEE. The CDR3 loop spans 15 amino acids. CDR3 bases: TGTGCCAGCAGCGTAGAAGGTATGGCGGGAGATACGCAGTATTTT. Amino acids: CASSVEGMAGDTQYF.

The V call is TRBV7-9, the J call TRBJ1-1; TRBD1 agrees at 9 bases. The junction had 10 bases not matched to a gene; V was cut back by 2 bases and J by 6 bases. The CDR3 loop spans 16 amino acids. Germline V lookup: CDR1 SEHNR, CDR2 FQNEAQ (reference sequence). The CDR3 coding sequence is TGTGCCAGCAGCTTAATAGGGACAGGGATATTATCTGAAGCTTTCTTT. Protein: CASSLIGTGILSEAFF.

The chain combines TRBV19 with TRBJ1-4; TRBD1 is a possible D gene (6 bases). The V end was cut by 3 bases, the J end by 3 bases, with 11 bases between. Germline CDR1 LNHDA, CDR2 SQIVND (reference sequence). The CDR3 is made up of 15 amino acids. CDR3 loop: CASSIYRDPNEKLFF. The DNA for the CDR3 is TGTGCCAGTAGTATCTACAGGGACCCTAATGAAAAACTGTTTTTT.

The chain has TRBV12-3 or TRBV12-4 and TRBJ1-1; a possible D gene is TRBD1 (5 bases). This CDR3 comprises 13 residues. V was clipped by 2 bases and J by 3 bases, with 7 bases between them. Here the CDR3 DNA reads TGTGCCAGCAGTTTATGGGGGGACACTGAAGCTTTCTTT. Residues: CASSLWGDTEAFF.

The gene calls are TRBV6-1 and TRBJ1-2; D is uncertain. This CDR3 region has 13 residues. Per the germline V gene, CDR1 is MNHNS and CDR2 is SASEGT. Trimming pared 2 bases from V and 8 bases from J, leaving 12 bases between. This chain's CDR3 is CASSELRDRGYTF. CDR3 coding DNA: TGTGCCAGCAGTGAACTGAGAGACCGCGGCTACACCTTC.

The rearrangement links TRBV19 to TRBJ2-2; 7 bases agree with TRBD2. Losses at the gene ends were 1 base for V and 4 bases for J; bases not matched to a gene: 3. The CDR3 runs 15 residues. CDR1 and CDR2 from the germline V gene are LNHDA and SQIVND (reference sequence). CDR3 loop: CASSIGGRATGELFF. DNA for the CDR3: TGTGCCAGTAGTATAGGGGGGAGGGCCACCGGGGAGCTGTTTTTT.

The chain has TRBV4-1 and TRBJ2-2, with D unresolved. Trimming removed 1 base from V and 4 bases from J, with 7 bases in between. This CDR3 has 14 residues. Germline CDR1 is MGHRA and CDR2 is YSYEKL. The DNA of the CDR3 is TGCGCCAGCAGCCAAGGGCCACCCACCGGGGAGCTGTTTTTT. Protein product: CASSQGPPTGELFF.